This TCR beta chain was obtained from a study of response to subunit inactivated influenza vaccine. MiXCR, run by TCRdb on the RT-PCR reads, gives a single entry per CDR3 protein. The repertoire holds roughly 760,000 distinct CDR3 sequences, 21% seen once, with about 10% in the top ten. This specimen was PBMCs from blood, taken 5 to 6 days after vaccination. This clonotype was sampled from a man aged 50-60 years who received an inactivated influenza vaccine.

Here the CDR3 reads CASRAGTGHNSPLHF. CDR3 DNA sequence: TGTGCCAGCAGAGCCGGGACAGGGCATAATTCACCCCTCCACTTT. The J gene is TRBJ1-6, the V gene TRBV12-3 or TRBV12-4, with 9 nucleotides matching TRBD1. J gave up 5 bases and V 6 bases, and 5 bases lay outside the gene matches. This CDR3 is 15 amino acids long.